This TCR beta chain was identified in a study of Graves' ophthalmopathy and Graves' hyperthyroidism. From RNA, the CDR3 regions of TCR beta chains were amplified and sequenced. First-round RT-PCR employed HTBI primers, with a second-round multiplex PCR after it. TCRdb re-derived calls from the multiplex PCR reads in MiXCR, one entry per CDR3 protein. The sample holds 200,000 to 250,000 distinct CDR3 sequences, 45% seen once. On this clonotype: One end of the junction varies from germline; a read error may be responsible.

The TCR comes from an adult man with Graves' ophthalmopathy. The sample comprised peripheral blood.

The CDR3: CASRRTTNTGELFF. The CDR3 DNA follows: TGTGCTAGCAGGAGGACTACGAACACCGGGGAGCTGTTTTTT. The chain is built from TRBV7-7 and TRBJ2-2; possible D gene TRBD2, 6 bases. Looked up from germline, CDR1 is SSHAT and CDR2 is FNYEAQ (reference sequence). The CDR3 sequence is 14 residues long.